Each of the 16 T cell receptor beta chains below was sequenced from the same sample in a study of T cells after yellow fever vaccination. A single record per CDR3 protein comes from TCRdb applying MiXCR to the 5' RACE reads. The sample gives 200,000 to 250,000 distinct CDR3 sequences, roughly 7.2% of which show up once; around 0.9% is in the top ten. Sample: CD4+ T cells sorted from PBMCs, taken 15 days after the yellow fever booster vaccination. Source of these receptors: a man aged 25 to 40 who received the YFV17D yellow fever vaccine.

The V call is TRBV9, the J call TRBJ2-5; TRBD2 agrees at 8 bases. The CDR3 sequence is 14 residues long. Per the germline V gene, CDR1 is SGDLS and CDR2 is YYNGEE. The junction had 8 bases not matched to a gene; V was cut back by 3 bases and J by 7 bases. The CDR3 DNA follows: TGTGCCAGCAGCGCAAGCGGGGGTGATGGGACCCAGTACTTC. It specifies CASSASGGDGTQYF.

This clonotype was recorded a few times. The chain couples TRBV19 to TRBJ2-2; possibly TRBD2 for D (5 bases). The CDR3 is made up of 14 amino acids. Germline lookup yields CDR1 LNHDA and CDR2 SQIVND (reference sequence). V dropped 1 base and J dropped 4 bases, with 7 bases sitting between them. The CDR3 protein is CASSIVGGTGELFF. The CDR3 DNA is TGTGCCAGTAGTATAGTAGGAGGCACCGGGGAGCTGTTTTTT.

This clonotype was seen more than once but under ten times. DNA for the CDR3: TGTGCCAGTACGGGACGGCCCACAGATACGCAGTATTTT. Translating it yields CASTGRPTDTQYF. V and J are TRBV19 and TRBJ2-3; either TRBD1 or TRBD2 may fit D (5 bases each). V was cut by 7 bases and J by 2 bases, with 10 bases left in between. CDR1 LNHDA and CDR2 SQIVND come from the germline V gene (reference sequence). The CDR3 extends over 13 amino acids.

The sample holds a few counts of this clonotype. This CDR3 reads CASMASGYPYF. For the CDR3, the DNA is TGTGCCAGCATGGCTAGCGGGTACCCGTATTTT. The chain joins TRBV2 to TRBJ2-3; TRBD2 matches 8 bases. Germline V gives CDR1 SNHLY, CDR2 FYNNEI. V gave up 7 bases and J gave up 14 bases; unmatched junction bases: 8. The CDR3 contains 11 residues.

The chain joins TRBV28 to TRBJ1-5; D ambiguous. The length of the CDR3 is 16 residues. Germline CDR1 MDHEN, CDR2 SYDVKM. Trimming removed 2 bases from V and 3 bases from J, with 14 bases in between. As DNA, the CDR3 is TGTGCCAGCAGTTTAAGTCGCGGGCAGAACAATCAGCCCCAGCATTTT. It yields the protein CASSLSRGQNNQPQHF.

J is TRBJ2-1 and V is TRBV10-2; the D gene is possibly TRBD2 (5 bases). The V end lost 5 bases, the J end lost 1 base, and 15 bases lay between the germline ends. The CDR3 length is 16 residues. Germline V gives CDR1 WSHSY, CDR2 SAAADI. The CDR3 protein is CASSPPTRRSYNEQFF. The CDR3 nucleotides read TGCGCCAGCAGTCCCCCGACCCGGAGGTCCTACAATGAGCAGTTCTTC.

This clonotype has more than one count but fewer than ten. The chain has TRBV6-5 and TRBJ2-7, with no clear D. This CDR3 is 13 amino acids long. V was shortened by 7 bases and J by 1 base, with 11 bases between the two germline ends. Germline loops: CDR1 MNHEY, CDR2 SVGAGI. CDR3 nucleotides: TGTGCCAGCAATTCAAGGAATTCCTACGAGCAGTACTTC. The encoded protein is CASNSRNSYEQYF.

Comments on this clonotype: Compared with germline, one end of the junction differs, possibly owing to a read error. The CDR3 region is CASSKEEQGSGTNEKLFF. Written as DNA, the CDR3 is TGTGCCAGCAGCAAAGAGGAACAGGGGAGCGGAACTAATGAAAAACTGTTTTTT. This rearrangement joins TRBV4-2 to TRBJ1-4; 7 bases align to TRBD1. This CDR3 is built from 18 residues. CDR1 and CDR2 from the germline V gene are LGHNA and YNFKEQ.

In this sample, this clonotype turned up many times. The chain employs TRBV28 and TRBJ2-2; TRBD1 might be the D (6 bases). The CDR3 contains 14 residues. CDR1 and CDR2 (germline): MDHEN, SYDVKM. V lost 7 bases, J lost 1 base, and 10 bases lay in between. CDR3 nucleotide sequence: TGTGCCAGCAACCCGGGACAGAACACCGGGGAGCTGTTTTTT. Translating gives CASNPGQNTGELFF.

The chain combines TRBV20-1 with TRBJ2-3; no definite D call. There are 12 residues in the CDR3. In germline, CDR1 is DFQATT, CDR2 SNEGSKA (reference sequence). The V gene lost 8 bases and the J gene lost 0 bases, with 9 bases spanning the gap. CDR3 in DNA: TGCAGTCACAGCACTAGCACAGATACGCAGTATTTT. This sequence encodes CSHSTSTDTQYF.

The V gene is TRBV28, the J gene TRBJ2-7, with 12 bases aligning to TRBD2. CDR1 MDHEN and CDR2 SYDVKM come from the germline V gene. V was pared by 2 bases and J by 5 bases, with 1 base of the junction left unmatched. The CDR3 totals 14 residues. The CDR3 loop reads CASSLTSGRNEQYF. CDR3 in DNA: TGTGCCAGCAGTTTAACTAGCGGGAGGAACGAGCAGTACTTC. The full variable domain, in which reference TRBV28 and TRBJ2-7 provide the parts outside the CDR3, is DVKVTQSSRYLVKRTGEKVFLECVQDMDHENMFWYRQDPGLGLRLIYFSYDVKMKEKGDIPEGYSVSREKKERFSLILESASTNQTSMYLCASSLTSGRNEQYFGPGTRLTVT.

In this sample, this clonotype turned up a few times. The chain's CDR3 is CASSLTGFYGYTF. The CDR3 DNA is TGTGCCAGCAGTTTAACGGGGTTCTATGGCTACACCTTC. The chain links TRBV12-3 or TRBV12-4 to TRBJ1-2; D is uncertain. The CDR3 loop spans 13 amino acids. V dropped 2 bases and J dropped 4 bases, with 8 bases sitting between them.

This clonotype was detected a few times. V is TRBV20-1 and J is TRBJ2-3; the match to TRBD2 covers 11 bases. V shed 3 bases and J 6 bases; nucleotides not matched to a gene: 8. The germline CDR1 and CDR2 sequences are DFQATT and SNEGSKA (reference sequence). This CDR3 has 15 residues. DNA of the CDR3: TGCAGTGCTAGCGAACTAGCGGGAGTTCGGGATACGCAGTATTTT. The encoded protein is CSASELAGVRDTQYF.

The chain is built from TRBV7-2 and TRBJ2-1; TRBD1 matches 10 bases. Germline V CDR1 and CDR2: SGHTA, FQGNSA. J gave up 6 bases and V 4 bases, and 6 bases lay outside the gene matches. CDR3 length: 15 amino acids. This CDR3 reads CASSSRTGGSNEQFF. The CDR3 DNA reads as TGTGCCAGCAGCTCGCGGACAGGGGGTAGCAATGAGCAGTTCTTC.

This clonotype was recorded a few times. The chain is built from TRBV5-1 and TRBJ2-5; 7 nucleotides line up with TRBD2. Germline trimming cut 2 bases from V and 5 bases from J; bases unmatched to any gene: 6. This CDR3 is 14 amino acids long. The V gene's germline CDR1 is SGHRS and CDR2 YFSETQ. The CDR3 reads CASSLSGGAETQYF. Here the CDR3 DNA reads TGCGCCAGCAGCTTATCGGGGGGTGCGGAGACCCAGTACTTC.

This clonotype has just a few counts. CDR3 sequence reads: CASSYRGVRDSTVSEQFF. In DNA form, the CDR3 reads TGTGCCAGCAGTTACAGAGGCGTCCGGGATTCAACGGTTTCTGAGCAGTTCTTC. This chain connects TRBV6-5 to TRBJ2-1, with a weak D call TRBD2 (5 bases). CDR1 is MNHEY, CDR2 SVGAGI, per germline. Trimming shortened V by 2 bases and J by 9 bases, and 26 bases separated the two germline ends. The CDR3 loop spans 18 amino acids.